The 28 T cell receptor beta chains listed next were all sequenced from one sample in a study of blood T cell repertoires in COVID-19. Here immunoSEQ multiplex PCR was the method, and the copy in TCRdb shows in-frame clones only, minus some. The sample records about 160,000 clones, over 80% being singletons. Sequences were obtained from peripheral blood. The receptors come from a woman older than 75 with active or convalescent COVID-19.

Only a few counts were recorded for this clone. The chain carries TRBV7-2 and TRBJ1-5; 8 positions match TRBD1. V trimming: 5 bases; J trimming: 7 bases; junction bases outside the gene matches: 7. The CDR3 contains 14 residues. The germline V gene encodes CDR1 SGHTA and CDR2 FQGNSA. The CDR3 coding sequence is TGTGCCAGCAGCACCCAACAGGGGGAGCAGCCCCAGCATTTT. This codes for CASSTQQGEQPQHF.

This sequence joins TRBV19 and TRBJ2-7, with 9 nucleotides matching TRBD1. The germline V gene encodes CDR1 LNHDA and CDR2 SQIVND (reference sequence). V shed 6 bases and J 0 bases; nucleotides not matched to a gene: 6. The CDR3 loop spans 15 amino acids. This CDR3 reads CASRGQGFSSYEQYF. Written as DNA, the CDR3 is TGTGCCAGTAGGGGACAGGGCTTCAGCTCCTACGAGCAGTACTTC.

The CDR3 loop reads CASSQVPSQINSPLHF. Written as DNA, the CDR3 is TGCGCCAGCAGCCAAGTCCCCTCGCAGATCAATTCACCCCTCCACTTT. The chain combines TRBV4-3 with TRBJ1-6; D ambiguous. V lost 1 base, J lost 7 bases, and 14 bases lay in between. Germline V gene data show CDR1 as LGHNA and CDR2 as YSLEER. The CDR3 consists of 16 residues.

The chain has TRBV6-2 or TRBV6-3 and TRBJ2-4; 7 positions agree with TRBD2. J was trimmed by 0 bases and V by 3 bases; bases with no gene match: 17. The CDR3 sequence is 20 residues long. Germline lookup yields CDR1 MNHEY and CDR2 SVGEGT. The CDR3 DNA follows: TGTGCCAGCAGTTATAGCGGGCCCGCCGTTGACTCTTTAGCCAAAAACATTCAGTACTTC. This codes for CASSYSGPAVDSLAKNIQYF.

This clone was observed once. The gene calls are TRBV15 and TRBJ2-5; D remains ambiguous. V was shortened by 6 bases and J by 2 bases, with 10 bases between the two germline ends. This CDR3 has 13 amino acids. Germline CDR1 and CDR2: LNHNV and YYDKDF (reference sequence). The CDR3 protein is CATSPRVQETQYF. The DNA for the CDR3 is TGTGCCACCAGTCCCCGGGTGCAAGAGACCCAGTACTTC.

The table lists this clone with a few counts. The chain links TRBV3-1 (or the pseudogene TRBV3-2) to TRBJ2-2, with 7 nucleotides matching TRBD1. Germline V gene lookup returns CDR1 LGHDT and CDR2 YNNKEL (reference sequence). V dropped 1 base and J dropped 3; count of bases not matched to a gene: 5. CDR3 length: 16 amino acids. The CDR3 sequence is CASSQGRTGDTGELFF. CDR3 nucleotides: TGTGCCAGCAGCCAAGGTAGGACAGGAGACACCGGGGAGCTGTTTTTT.

CDR3 sequence: CASSLVGGGDTEAFF. In DNA, the CDR3 is TGTGCCAGCAGCCTGGTTGGGGGAGGTGACACTGAAGCTTTCTTT. The J gene is TRBJ1-1, the V gene TRBV14, with D perhaps matching TRBD1 (5 bases). Deletions cut 4 bases from V and 3 bases from J, with 15 bases between. From germline, CDR1 is SGHDN and CDR2 FVKESK. The CDR3 consists of 15 residues.

This clone showed up just once. V and J are TRBV3-1 (or the pseudogene TRBV3-2) and TRBJ2-7; 10 positions match TRBD2. Germline V gene sequence: CDR1 LGHDT, CDR2 YNNKEL (reference sequence). V shed 1 base, J shed 6 bases, and the junction held 6 bases outside the gene matches. This CDR3 region has 15 residues. CDR3 protein: CASSQGSGGASEQYF. As DNA, the CDR3 is TGTGCCAGCAGCCAAGGAAGCGGGGGGGCCAGCGAGCAGTACTTC.

Comments on this clone: This sample includes further DNA sequences coding for the same CDR3. The V and J genes are TRBV7-2 and TRBJ1-5; TRBD1 agrees at 9 bases. V lost 2 bases and J lost 1; bases outside the gene matches: 3. Germline values: CDR1 SGHTA, CDR2 FQGNSA. CDR3 size: 16 residues. CDR3 protein: CASSLSTGGSNQPQHF. For the CDR3, the DNA is TGTGCCAGCAGCTTATCGACAGGGGGAAGCAATCAGCCCCAGCATTTT.

CDR3 region: CAIRNGSSTDTQYF. Written as DNA, the CDR3 is TGTGCCATCAGGAACGGGTCTAGCACAGATACGCAGTATTTT. The J gene is TRBJ2-3, the V gene TRBV10-3; D is unresolved. The length of the CDR3 is 14 residues. V gave up 6 bases and J gave up 0 bases, with 10 bases separating them. The V gene's germline CDR1 is ENHRY and CDR2 SYGVKD.

This clone was recorded once. This chain connects TRBV6-5 to TRBJ2-2; 7 positions agree with TRBD1. Germline CDR1 is MNHEY and CDR2 is SVGAGI. This CDR3 has 14 amino acids. Unmatched junction bases numbered 7, after V lost 5 bases and J lost 7 bases. The DNA for the CDR3 is TGTGCCAGCAGTCCAAGGACAGGACACGGGGAGCTGTTTTTT. The encoded protein is CASSPRTGHGELFF.

The chain uses TRBV18 and TRBJ2-3; D unclear. The CDR3 sequence is 15 residues long. V was cut by 4 bases and J by 2 bases, with 13 bases left in between. Looked up from germline, CDR1 is KGHSH and CDR2 is LQKENI. The CDR3 here is CASSREYSSTDTQYF. CDR3 nucleotides: TGTGCCAGCTCACGAGAGTATAGTTCCACAGATACGCAGTATTTT.

The V call is TRBV5-6, the J call TRBJ2-3; D is uncertain. Germline V gene lookup returns CDR1 SGHDT and CDR2 YYEEEE. The CDR3 is 14 amino acids. V lost 0 bases and J lost 6, with 11 bases in between. In DNA form, the CDR3 reads TGTGCCAGCAGCTTGGTTCTAGACTGGGATACGCAGTATTTT. As protein: CASSLVLDWDTQYF.

The chain joins TRBV6-2 or TRBV6-3 to TRBJ1-2; TRBD1 matches at 7 bases. V gave up 5 bases and J gave up 8 bases; unmatched junction bases: 8. CDR1 is MNHEY, CDR2 SVGEGT, per germline. The CDR3 length is 13 residues. The CDR3 is CASSIDRVGGYTF. DNA for the CDR3: TGTGCCAGCAGTATCGACAGGGTCGGCGGCTACACCTTC.

This chain connects TRBV6-5 to TRBJ2-1; TRBD1 matches 8 bases. Germline lookup yields CDR1 MNHEY and CDR2 SVGAGI. The CDR3 consists of 15 residues. With V trimmed by 6 bases and J by 4 bases, 8 bases remained unmatched. The CDR3 sequence is CASSYQGASYNEQFF. The CDR3 nucleotides read TGTGCCAGCAGCTACCAGGGGGCCTCTTACAATGAGCAGTTCTTC.

The sample holds a few counts of this clone. The gene calls are TRBV24-1 and TRBJ1-5; unclear D gene. Trimming cost V 4 bases and J 1 base, with 4 bases left between them. This CDR3 spans 13 amino acids. CDR1 and CDR2 from the germline V gene are KGHDR and SFDVKD. CDR3 amino acids: CATSDRSNQPQHF. The CDR3 region has the DNA TGTGCCACCAGTGACAGGAGCAATCAGCCCCAGCATTTT.

The chain has TRBV28 and TRBJ1-2, with D possibly matching TRBD1 (6 bases). Per the germline V gene, CDR1 is MDHEN and CDR2 is SYDVKM. Trimming cost V 6 bases and J 8 bases, with 13 bases left between them. The CDR3 consists of 12 residues. For the CDR3, the DNA is TGTGCCAGCAGCCCCGGACAGAGGGGCTACACCTTC. Translated: CASSPGQRGYTF.

This chain joins TRBV19 and TRBJ2-1; 10 nucleotides line up with TRBD2. V was pared by 4 bases and J by 11 bases, with 11 bases of the junction left unmatched. The CDR3 contains 15 residues. From germline, CDR1 is LNHDA and CDR2 SQIVND (reference sequence). This CDR3 reads CASSTSGGSGGQQFF. CDR3 DNA: TGTGCCAGTAGTACTAGCGGGGGTAGCGGGGGGCAGCAGTTCTTC.

This chain connects TRBV3-1 (or the pseudogene TRBV3-2) to TRBJ1-5; unclear D gene. The V and J ends lost 1 base and 8 bases respectively, with 6 bases between them. Germline V gives CDR1 LGHDT, CDR2 YNNKEL (reference sequence). This CDR3 region has 12 residues. The CDR3 region has the DNA TGTGCCAGCAGCCAAGGGCATGAGCCCCAGCATTTT. Protein: CASSQGHEPQHF.

This clone was counted once. The V call is TRBV7-2, the J call TRBJ1-6; 8 bases map to TRBD1. Per the germline V gene, CDR1 is SGHTA and CDR2 is FQGNSA. CDR3 length: 15 residues. With 3 bases clipped from V and 8 bases from J, the junction kept 6 bases outside the gene matches. This CDR3 is CASSFQTGGYSPLHF. CDR3 DNA: TGTGCCAGCAGCTTCCAAACAGGGGGGTATTCACCCCTCCACTTT.

In its sample, this clone was seen once. This sequence joins TRBV5-6 and TRBJ1-4; 8 bases are a match to TRBD1. The germline CDR1 and CDR2 sequences are SGHDT and YYEEEE. The V segment lost 3 bases and the J segment 8 bases; nucleotides outside the gene matches: 21. The CDR3 runs 19 residues. The CDR3 nucleotides are TGTGCCAGCAGCTCCGTTCCGGGACAGGCTCCTGAATCTTCCGAAAAACTGTTTTTT. Protein sequence: CASSSVPGQAPESSEKLFF.

The chain combines TRBV29-1 with TRBJ2-7, with D tentatively TRBD2 (6 bases). The germline V gene encodes CDR1 SQVTM and CDR2 ANQGSEA. Trimming stripped 6 bases from V and 1 base from J, with 7 bases between. The CDR3 sequence is 11 residues long. CDR3 region: CSVGLSYEQYF. CDR3 coding DNA: TGCAGCGTGGGACTTTCCTACGAGCAGTACTTC.

J is TRBJ1-6 and V is TRBV5-1; possibly TRBD1 for D (5 bases). This CDR3 region has 13 residues. The germline V and J ends were trimmed by 0 bases and 10 bases, with 8 bases remaining between them. The V gene's germline CDR1 is SGHRS and CDR2 YFSETQ. The CDR3 reads CASSLDGQSPLHF. CDR3 DNA: TGCGCCAGCAGCTTGGACGGACAATCACCCCTCCACTTT.

In DNA form, the CDR3 reads TGCGCCAGCAGCCAAGGTTCTAGCGGGGGAGTCACAGATACGCAGTATTTT. It translates to CASSQGSSGGVTDTQYF. This chain uses TRBV4-1 with TRBJ2-3; 10 bases map to TRBD2. The J segment lost 2 bases and the V segment lost 1 base, leaving 6 bases of the junction unmatched. The length of the CDR3 is 17 residues. CDR1 and CDR2 from the germline V gene are MGHRA and YSYEKL.

The CDR3 reads CASSYLPSTGELFF. The CDR3 DNA reads as TGTGCCAGCAGTTACCTCCCTAGCACCGGGGAGCTGTTTTTT. This chain joins TRBV6-6 and TRBJ2-2, with unresolved D. The V end was cut by 2 bases, the J end by 4 bases, with 8 bases between. Looked up from germline, CDR1 is MNHNY and CDR2 is SVGAGI (reference sequence). This CDR3 comprises 14 residues.

V gene TRBV18 combines with J gene TRBJ1-3, with 11 bases lining up with TRBD1. Unmatched junction bases numbered 14, after V lost 3 bases and J lost 4 bases. CDR1 and CDR2 (germline): KGHSH, LQKENI. This CDR3 has 19 residues. In DNA, the CDR3 is TGTGCCAGCTCACCGCTTGGGACAGGGGGTCTCTCTGACGGAAACACCATATATTTT. Its translation: CASSPLGTGGLSDGNTIYF.

V usage is TRBV4-1 and J usage is TRBJ1-2; D may be TRBD1 (5 bases). The V gene's germline CDR1 is MGHRA and CDR2 YSYEKL. CDR3 length: 14 residues. V shed 1 base and J shed 4 bases, with 10 bases lying between them. The CDR3 DNA follows: TGCGCCAGCAGCCAAGCGGCGGGGGGCTATGGCTACACCTTC. Protein product: CASSQAAGGYGYTF.

The rearrangement uses TRBV6-5 and TRBJ1-4; no clear D. V lost 6 bases and J lost 6, with 17 bases in between. This CDR3 is built from 15 residues. Germline CDR1 and CDR2: MNHEY and SVGAGI. In DNA, the CDR3 is TGTGCCAGCAGAGTGAAGCCGAGGGTTTATGAAAAACTGTTTTTT. Translation: CASRVKPRVYEKLFF.